This T cell receptor (beta chain) was sequenced in a study of OX40 agonist ivuxolimab in advanced cancers. In the study overall: Subjects had a mean age of around 60 years, with a range of roughly 20 to 79; less than 90% were male.

The timepoints at which blood was sampled were baseline, cycle 4 day 1, and cycle 7 day 1. Of note for this clone: No antigen is known for it. One junction end does not reproduce the germline sequence, and a read error may be involved.

The CDR3 is made up of 16 amino acids. Germline CDR1 is SSHAT and CDR2 is FNYEAQ (reference sequence). General study points: On average, CD8+ T cells showed a greater number of expanded clones than CD4+. A proportion of nonresponders additionally exhibited low normalized T-cell clonal expansion.

Clones were read by immunoSEQ multiplex PCR, and TCRdb kept only the in-frame ones, dropping some. The sample comprises over 80,000 clones, about 89% of which are singletons, and 0.43% rests with the top ten. Source: CD4+ or CD8+ T cells sorted from blood, taken in a trial of the OX40 agonist ivuxolimab. The TCR was taken from an adult with an advanced solid tumor such as melanoma, head and neck, liver or kidney cancer. V gene TRBV7-7 combines with J gene TRBJ2-1, with D perhaps TRBD1 (5 bases). Written as DNA, the CDR3 is TGTGCTAGCAGCTTGGGCAGCTCCCAGGGCTACAATGAGCAGTTCTTC. Protein: CASSLGSSQGYNEQFF. Full variable domain (remainder filled in from reference TRBV7-7 and TRBJ2-1): GAGVSQSPRYKVTKRGQDVTLRCDPISSHATLYWYQQALGQGPEFLTYFNYEAQPDKSGLPSDRFSAERPEGSISTLTIQRTEQRDSAMYRCASSLGSSQGYNEQFFGPGTRLTVL.